Below, one T cell receptor beta chain is given with its context. As yet, its antigen is unknown. PCR primers comprised 60 Vbeta and 13 Jbeta primers. The repertoire was sequenced with immunoSEQ multiplex PCR; TCRdb's copy has only in-frame clones and lacks some. Counted here are approximately 150,000 clones, around 80% occurring once; the ten biggest clones make up roughly 4.3%. The entry originates in a study of cytomegalovirus exposure and HLA in healthy donors. Across the study: In an early release, HLA-typed donors contributed approximately 80 million unique TCR sequences. Falling in the Caucasian-associated ancestry cluster were 81% of approximately 410 genotyped donors.

Study-wide findings and caveats: In a later analysis, several top co-occurrence clusters appeared linked to parvovirus B19, influenza, CMV and Epstein-Barr virus. In the analysis, some V segments, TRBV6-2 and TRBV6-3 included, were excluded as indistinguishable.

V dropped 3 bases and J dropped 11 bases, with 13 bases sitting between them. Germline V gene lookup returns CDR1 MNHEY and CDR2 SMNVEV (reference sequence). The CDR3 consists of 13 residues. The TCR sequence derives from a woman between 40 and 50 years old in good health and CMV-seropositive. Sequences were obtained from PBMCs. V gene TRBV27 combines with J gene TRBJ1-4; tentatively, D is TRBD1 (5 bases). CDR3 residues: CASSFRGEMKLFF. CDR3 DNA sequence: TGTGCCAGCAGTTTTCGGGGGGAGATGAAACTGTTTTTT. Full variable domain (rest looked up from reference TRBV27 and TRBJ1-4): EAQVTQNPRYLITVTGKKLTVTCSQNMNHEYMSWYRQDPGLGLRQIYYSMNVEVTDKGDVPEGYKVSRKEKRNFPLILESPSPNQTSLYFCASSFRGEMKLFFGSGTQLSVL.